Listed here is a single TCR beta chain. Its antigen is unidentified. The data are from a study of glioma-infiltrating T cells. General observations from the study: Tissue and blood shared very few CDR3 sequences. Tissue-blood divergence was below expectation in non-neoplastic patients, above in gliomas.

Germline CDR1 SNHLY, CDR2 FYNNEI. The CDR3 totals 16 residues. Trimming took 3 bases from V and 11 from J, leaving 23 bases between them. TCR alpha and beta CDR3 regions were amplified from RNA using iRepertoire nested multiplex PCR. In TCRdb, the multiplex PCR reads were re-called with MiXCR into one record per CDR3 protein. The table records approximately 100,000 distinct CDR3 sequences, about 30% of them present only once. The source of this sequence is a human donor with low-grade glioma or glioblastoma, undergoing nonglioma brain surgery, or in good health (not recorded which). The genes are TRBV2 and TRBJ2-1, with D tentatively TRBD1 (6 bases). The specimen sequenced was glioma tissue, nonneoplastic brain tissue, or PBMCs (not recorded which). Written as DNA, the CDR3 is TGTGCCAGCAGTGAGCTCCAGGGGCGAGGGAATAATAAGCAGTTCTTC. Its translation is CASSELQGRGNNKQFF.